This T cell receptor beta chain was profiled in a study of beta chain features in type 1 diabetes. Points from the study as a whole: Unsettled here was the matter of whether HLA type influences TCRB rearrangement.

The authors reverse transcribed all of the isolated RNA, so sequencing captured expressed TCRB transcripts. Libraries were prepared by immunoSEQ multiplex PCR; TCRdb keeps only in-frame clonotypes and omits some of them. The repertoire holds roughly 140,000 clones, with 7.5% to 10% as singletons. Trimming pared 1 base from V and 2 bases from J, leaving 12 bases between. Germline V gene sequence: CDR1 SGHVS, CDR2 FQNEAQ. The CDR3 runs 15 residues. There are a few counts of this clone. The antigen is undetermined. The chain couples TRBV7-8 to TRBJ2-7; D might be TRBD2 (7 bases). This clonotype originated in a man between 18 and 29 years old in good health. Sequenced material: central memory CD4+ T cells from blood. CDR3: CASSLVGGPAYEQYF. The CDR3 nucleotides read TGTGCCAGCAGCTTAGTGGGGGGGCCAGCCTACGAGCAGTACTTC.